These 21 T cell receptor beta chains came from one sample sequenced in a study of cytomegalovirus exposure and HLA in healthy donors. Both 60 Vbeta primers and 13 Jbeta primers went into the PCR. Profiling relied on immunoSEQ multiplex PCR, and the TCRdb table lists in-frame clones only, not all of them. The sample includes 130,000 to 150,000 clones, over 60% of them seen just once. Sequencing was carried out using PBMCs. These receptors all stem from a man aged 40-49 years in good health and CMV-seropositive.

This sequence joins TRBV11-2 and TRBJ2-2; a possible D gene is TRBD1 (5 bases). In germline, CDR1 is SGHAT, CDR2 FQNNGV. The ends were cut back, 5 bases at V and 4 bases at J, with 14 bases in the middle. The length of the CDR3 is 15 residues. CDR3 protein: CASSQQGPTTGELFF. For the CDR3, the DNA is TGTGCCAGCAGCCAGCAGGGCCCCACCACCGGGGAGCTGTTTTTT.

The rearrangement uses TRBV5-1 and TRBJ2-5, with 9 bases lining up with TRBD1. CDR3 length: 16 residues. J lost 5 bases, V lost 1 base, and 9 bases had no gene match. Germline V gene data show CDR1 as SGHRS and CDR2 as YFSETQ. DNA of the CDR3: TGCGCCAGCAGCTTGTTGGGACAGGGAGGCCGGGAGACCCAGTACTTC. Encoded protein: CASSLLGQGGRETQYF.

This chain links TRBV9 with TRBJ1-2; no clear D. V was trimmed by 0 bases and J by 8 bases, leaving 14 bases between them. This CDR3 has 14 amino acids. Per the germline V gene, CDR1 is SGDLS and CDR2 is YYNGEE. The CDR3 DNA reads TGTGCCAGCAGCGTAGGCACGGGGATCAGAGGCTACACCTTC. Its translation: CASSVGTGIRGYTF.

The chain uses TRBV5-1 and TRBJ1-2; 9 bases fit TRBD1. Germline trimming cut 3 bases from V and 5 bases from J; bases unmatched to any gene: 2. This CDR3 has 13 amino acids. From germline, CDR1 is SGHRS and CDR2 YFSETQ. CDR3 coding DNA: TGCGCCAGCAGCTGGGACAGGGATTATGGCTACACCTTC. Translating it yields CASSWDRDYGYTF.

This clone was seen more than once but under ten times. V and J are TRBV15 and TRBJ2-5; TRBD2 matches 7 bases. The CDR3 loop spans 17 amino acids. From germline, CDR1 is LNHNV and CDR2 YYDKDF (reference sequence). V shed 5 bases, J shed 5 bases, and the junction held 17 bases outside the gene matches. The CDR3 DNA reads TGTGCCACCAGCTCCCCCTCTGGCGGGAGTGGGAAGGAGACCCAGTACTTC. This codes for CATSSPSGGSGKETQYF.

This clone showed up just a few times. The chain recombines TRBV19 with TRBJ1-1; 9 bases fit TRBD1. CDR3 length equals 13 residues. With 4 bases clipped from V and 8 bases from J, the junction kept 5 bases outside the gene matches. Germline V gene sequence: CDR1 LNHDA, CDR2 SQIVND (reference sequence). The CDR3 sequence: CASSRGQGREAFF. In nucleotides, the CDR3 is TGTGCCAGTAGTAGGGGACAGGGAAGAGAAGCTTTCTTT.

In its sample, this clone was seen once. The gene calls are TRBV4-2 and TRBJ1-3; D gene uncertain. The V end lost 7 bases, the J end lost 2 bases, and 18 bases lay between the germline ends. The CDR3 extends over 16 amino acids. Per the germline V gene, CDR1 is LGHNA and CDR2 is YNFKEQ. The CDR3 bases are TGTGCCAGCACTCTTTCATACTGGGCAGCTGGAAACACCATATATTTT. It translates to CASTLSYWAAGNTIYF.

The chain joins TRBV5-1 to TRBJ2-7; D call uncertain. Trimming removed 1 base from V and 7 bases from J, with 6 bases in between. From germline, CDR1 is SGHRS and CDR2 YFSETQ. CDR3 length: 11 residues. DNA of the CDR3: TGCGCCAGCAGCTTGTCCGAGGAGCAGTACTTC. This sequence encodes CASSLSEEQYF.

This rearrangement joins TRBV30 to TRBJ2-5; 9 nucleotides align to TRBD2. In germline, CDR1 is GTSNPN, CDR2 SVGIG (reference sequence). V lost 3 bases, J lost 5 bases, and 7 bases stayed unmatched. This CDR3 has 14 amino acids. The CDR3 spells CAWSGASGTETQYF. In DNA, the CDR3 is TGTGCCTGGAGCGGGGCTAGCGGGACCGAGACCCAGTACTTC.

The chain links TRBV19 to TRBJ1-3; D unclear. V was clipped by 4 bases and J by 9 bases, with 13 bases between them. CDR1 is LNHDA and CDR2 is SQIVND in the germline V gene (reference sequence). This CDR3 is built from 13 residues. CDR3 in DNA: TGTGCCAGTAGTACCGGACTGATTGGCACCATATATTTT. Encoded protein: CASSTGLIGTIYF.

J is TRBJ2-1 and V is TRBV6-5, with TRBD1 as a possible D gene (5 bases). Trimming left V 0 bases short and J 8 bases short, with 8 bases between. From germline, CDR1 is MNHEY and CDR2 SVGAGI. CDR3 length equals 13 residues. The CDR3 DNA reads as TGTGCCAGCAGTTACTCAGGGGCCTATGAGCAGTTCTTC. This encodes CASSYSGAYEQFF.

V is TRBV28 and J is TRBJ2-1, with 8 bases that match TRBD2. The CDR3 is 15 residues long. V dropped 10 bases and J dropped 4; count of bases not matched to a gene: 12. Germline V gives CDR1 MDHEN, CDR2 SYDVKM. The CDR3: CATTGGLAEYNEQFF. CDR3 nucleotide sequence: TGTGCCACCACGGGAGGGCTAGCGGAATACAATGAGCAGTTCTTC.

The chain joins TRBV19 to TRBJ2-2; 7 bases are a match to TRBD2. The V gene's germline CDR1 is LNHDA and CDR2 SQIVND (reference sequence). The CDR3 loop spans 14 amino acids. Here the CDR3 reads CASEAGLNTGELFF. The CDR3 coding sequence is TGTGCTTCGGAGGCGGGACTAAACACCGGGGAGCTGTTTTTT.

The chain carries TRBV9 and TRBJ2-2, with 9 nucleotides matching TRBD2. The ends lost 4 bases at V and 0 bases at J; junction bases unmatched: 10. The germline CDR1 and CDR2 sequences are SGDLS and YYNGEE. The CDR3 length is 18 residues. Here the CDR3 DNA reads TGTGCCAGCAGCCCCCGGCTAGCGGGGAGTGCGAACACCGGGGAGCTGTTTTTT. It codes for CASSPRLAGSANTGELFF.

This clone was found a few times. The chain joins TRBV5-1 to TRBJ2-5; weak D call: TRBD2 (6 bases). This CDR3 comprises 14 residues. Germline assignment: CDR1 SGHRS and CDR2 YFSETQ. V was cut by 4 bases and J by 7 bases, with 17 bases left in between. The CDR3 sequence: CASSPHGGEGTQYF. The CDR3 DNA reads TGCGCCAGCAGCCCCCACGGAGGGGAAGGGACCCAGTACTTC.

The rearrangement joins TRBV6-4 to TRBJ2-7, with D hard to call. Germline V gene lookup returns CDR1 MRHNA and CDR2 SNTAGT. CDR3 length equals 14 residues. Deletions cut 6 bases from V and 2 bases from J, with 14 bases between. Written as DNA, the CDR3 is TGTGCCAGCAGCCTAGACCTAGGCCCCTACGAGCAGTACTTC. Protein product: CASSLDLGPYEQYF.

The rearrangement links TRBV30 to TRBJ2-1; 10 bases match TRBD2. This CDR3 comprises 19 residues. The trim removed 2 bases at V and 3 bases at J, leaving 16 bases unmatched. Germline assignment: CDR1 GTSNPN and CDR2 SVGIG (reference sequence). CDR3 DNA: TGTGCCTGGAGTTTCCGGACTAGCGGTCCATCTCAATTCTACAATGAGCAGTTCTTC. Encoded protein: CAWSFRTSGPSQFYNEQFF.

The chain couples TRBV9 to TRBJ2-1; D ambiguous. Trimming took 0 bases from V and 6 from J, leaving 10 bases between them. The CDR3 sequence is 14 residues long. The germline gives CDR1 SGDLS, CDR2 YYNGEE. In nucleotides, the CDR3 is TGTGCCAGCAGCGTAGTTACGGAGTCCAATGAGCAGTTCTTC. This codes for CASSVVTESNEQFF.

V is TRBV27 and J is TRBJ1-5, with TRBD1 as a possible D gene (5 bases). The CDR3 sequence is 14 residues long. CDR1 and CDR2 from the germline V gene are MNHEY and SMNVEV (reference sequence). V lost 6 bases to trimming and J lost 8 bases, with 17 bases between them. The CDR3 sequence is CASRGGNPREPQHF. The CDR3 coding sequence is TGTGCCAGCAGAGGTGGGAATCCCAGGGAGCCCCAGCATTTT.

This rearrangement joins TRBV6-5 to TRBJ2-4; possibly TRBD2 for D (6 bases). Germline values: CDR1 MNHEY, CDR2 SVGAGI. Trimming shortened V by 8 bases and J by 1 base, and 6 bases separated the two germline ends. The CDR3 has 12 amino acids. CDR3 residues: CASRGAKNIQYF. The CDR3 DNA is TGTGCCAGCCGGGGGGCCAAAAACATTCAGTACTTC.

CDR3 in amino acids: CASSFHQGGSADTQYF. For the CDR3, the DNA is TGTGCCAGCAGCTTCCATCAAGGGGGAAGCGCAGATACGCAGTATTTT. V gene TRBV7-2 combines with J gene TRBJ2-3, with D possibly being TRBD1 (6 bases). Germline V gene lookup returns CDR1 SGHTA and CDR2 FQGNSA. The CDR3 sequence is 16 residues long. V was clipped by 3 bases and J by 4 bases, with 17 bases between them.